Presented here are 27 T cell receptor beta chains from one specimen sequenced in a study of CDR3 diversity in severe acne. TCRdb re-called the PCR reads with MiXCR, one entry per CDR3 protein. The repertoire holds fewer than 90,000 distinct CDR3 sequences, with under 60% as singletons. Sequencing was done on a sample of blood. The receptors stem from a male donor in good health, without acne.

This clonotype was observed once. Compared with germline, one end of the junction differs, possibly owing to a read error. The chain couples TRBV7-9 to TRBJ2-5; 8 bases map to TRBD2. The CDR3 consists of 15 residues. Germline CDR1 is SEHNR and CDR2 is FQNEAQ (reference sequence). The chain's CDR3 is CASSKESGSGETQCF. CDR3 DNA sequence: TGTGCCAGCAGTAAAGAAAGCGGGAGTGGGGAGACCCAGTGCTTC. The full variable domain, rest sourced from reference TRBV7-9 and TRBJ2-5, is DTGVSQNPRHKITKRGQNVTFRCDPISEHNRLYWYRQTLGQGPEFLTYFQNEAQLEKSRLLSDRFSAERPKGSFSTLEIQRTEQGDSAMYLCASSKESGSGETQCFGPGTRLLVL.

The CDR3 reads CSAVLAGTDTQYF. DNA of the CDR3: TGCAGTGCAGTCCTAGCGGGAACAGATACGCAGTATTTT. The rearrangement links TRBV20-1 to TRBJ2-3; 9 bases are shared with TRBD2. Per germline, CDR1 DFQATT and CDR2 SNEGSKA (reference sequence). V dropped 6 bases and J dropped 3; count of bases not matched to a gene: 4. CDR3 length: 13 amino acids.

Written as DNA, the CDR3 is TGTGCCAGCAGCCTATCAGCGGGGGCGTCCAACTATGGCTACACCTTC. Encoded protein: CASSLSAGASNYGYTF. The rearrangement links TRBV14 to TRBJ1-2; maybe TRBD1 (6 bases). The CDR3 spans 16 residues. Germline assignment: CDR1 SGHDN and CDR2 FVKESK. V was trimmed by 4 bases and J by 2 bases, leaving 17 bases between them. The entire variable domain, with the rest obtained from reference TRBV14 and TRBJ1-2, is as follows: EAGVTQFPSHSVIEKGQTVTLRCDPISGHDNLYWYRRVMGKEIKFLLHFVKESKQDESGMPNNRFLAERTGGTYSTLKVQPAELEDSGVYFCASSLSAGASNYGYTFGSGTRLTVV.

V gene TRBV7-2 combines with J gene TRBJ1-1; unclear D gene. This CDR3 region has 13 residues. Germline-derived CDR1 and CDR2 are SGHTA and FQGNSA. Trimming took 2 bases from V and 4 from J, leaving 8 bases between them. The CDR3 region is CASSLHLGTEAFF. The CDR3 region has the DNA TGTGCCAGCAGCTTACACCTGGGCACTGAAGCTTTCTTT.

The J gene is TRBJ1-1, the V gene TRBV7-3; D gene uncertain. Germline CDR1 SGHTA, CDR2 FQGTGA. The CDR3 is 14 residues long. Trimming removed 5 bases from V and 4 bases from J, with 14 bases in between. This chain's CDR3 is CASSLGNYGTEAFF. DNA of the CDR3: TGTGCCAGCAGCCTGGGGAATTATGGCACTGAAGCTTTCTTT.

This clonotype was picked up many times. This chain joins TRBV7-6 and TRBJ2-3, with D possibly matching TRBD2 (6 bases). Trimming shortened V by 5 bases and J by 2 bases, and 11 bases separated the two germline ends. The germline V gene has CDR1 SGHVS and CDR2 FNYEAQ. CDR3 length: 14 residues. CDR3 DNA: TGTGCCAGCAGCAGGGGACTGTCCACAGATACGCAGTATTTT. It codes for CASSRGLSTDTQYF.

V gene TRBV15 combines with J gene TRBJ2-7, with 9 bases matching TRBD2. CDR1 is LNHNV, CDR2 YYDKDF, per germline (reference sequence). With V trimmed by 0 bases and J by 3 bases, 9 bases remained unmatched. The CDR3 is made up of 17 amino acids. The CDR3 nucleotides read TGTGCCACCAGCAGAGATCTGCCTAGCGGGACTCTCTACGAGCAGTACTTC. Amino acid sequence: CATSRDLPSGTLYEQYF.

The chain is built from TRBV15 and TRBJ1-6; D might be TRBD1 (5 bases). CDR3 size: 14 residues. Per germline, CDR1 LNHNV and CDR2 YYDKDF (reference sequence). V was shortened by 3 bases and J by 7 bases, with 10 bases between the two germline ends. This CDR3 reads CATSRDTLNSPLHF. The DNA for the CDR3 is TGTGCCACCAGCAGGGACACTTTAAATTCACCCCTCCACTTT. Full variable domain (outside the CDR3, taken from reference TRBV15 and TRBJ1-6): DAMVIQNPRYQVTQFGKPVTLSCSQTLNHNVMYWYQQKSSQAPKLLFHYYDKDFNNEADTPDNFQSRRPNTSFCFLDIRSPGLGDTAMYLCATSRDTLNSPLHFGNGTRLTVT.

This clonotype appeared a few times. The CDR3 sequence is CASSLSGAYEQYF. CDR3 bases: TGTGCCAGCAGCTTGAGCGGTGCCTACGAGCAGTACTTC. The gene calls are TRBV25-1 and TRBJ2-7; D perhaps matches TRBD2 (5 bases). Looked up from germline, CDR1 is MGHDK and CDR2 is SYGVNS. Trimming took 6 bases from V and 2 from J, leaving 11 bases between them. The CDR3 spans 13 residues.

The chain employs TRBV20-1 and TRBJ2-7; D is possibly TRBD1 or TRBD2 (5 bases each). This CDR3 has 14 amino acids. In germline, CDR1 is DFQATT, CDR2 SNEGSKA (reference sequence). The V and J ends lost 6 bases and 0 bases respectively, with 15 bases between them. The CDR3 DNA is TGCAGTGCCTTTCGGGACCCGCGCTCCTACGAGCAGTACTTC. It is translated as CSAFRDPRSYEQYF.

There are many counts of this clonotype. The chain combines TRBV29-1 with TRBJ2-6; D not certain. CDR1 is SQVTM, CDR2 ANQGSEA, per germline. This CDR3 contains 16 residues. Trimming pared 7 bases from V and 3 bases from J, leaving 19 bases between. The CDR3 coding sequence is TGCAGCGCCTTCTTGATAGGAGTTAGTGGGGCCAACGTCCTGACTTTC. Translation: CSAFLIGVSGANVLTF.

This chain uses TRBV11-1 with TRBJ1-5; D ambiguous. Germline V gene data show CDR1 as SGHAT and CDR2 as FQDESV (reference sequence). V lost 1 base and J 15 bases, leaving 22 bases between the germline ends. The CDR3 is 15 residues long. For the CDR3, the DNA is TGTGCCAGCAGCTTAGGCCGGCGGCGGGCCACCCCCTGGCATTTT. Its translation: CASSLGRRRATPWHF.

The CDR3 loop is CASSFGWAGELFF. The CDR3 DNA is TGTGCCAGCAGTTTTGGTTGGGCCGGGGAGCTGTTTTTT. The V and J genes are TRBV28 and TRBJ2-2; unclear D gene. V was clipped by 3 bases and J by 6 bases, with 8 bases between them. Germline V gene data show CDR1 as MDHEN and CDR2 as SYDVKM. The CDR3 has 13 amino acids.

The chain has TRBV25-1 and TRBJ1-5, with D possibly matching TRBD1 (6 bases). Germline V gives CDR1 MGHDK, CDR2 SYGVNS. The CDR3 length is 14 residues. The germline V and J ends were trimmed by 3 bases and 5 bases, with 11 bases remaining between them. The CDR3 DNA reads TGTGCCAGCAGTGAGTGGGGGGGGCATCAGCCCCAGCATTTT. The encoded protein is CASSEWGGHQPQHF.

This rearrangement joins TRBV24-1 to TRBJ2-5, with 8 positions matching TRBD2. The CDR3 runs to 16 residues. CDR1 is KGHDR, CDR2 SFDVKD, per germline. The ends lost 3 bases at V and 5 bases at J; junction bases unmatched: 10. CDR3 DNA: TGTGCCACCAGTGATCCGGGACTAGGAACCGTGGAGACCCAGTACTTC. Its translation is CATSDPGLGTVETQYF.

This rearrangement joins TRBV2 to TRBJ1-5, with D tentatively TRBD1 (6 bases). Germline-derived CDR1 and CDR2 are SNHLY and FYNNEI. V lost 2 bases, J lost 6 bases, and 11 bases lay in between. This CDR3 has 14 residues. The CDR3: CASSERSGVQPQHF. The CDR3 DNA reads TGTGCCAGCAGTGAAAGGTCAGGGGTTCAGCCCCAGCATTTT.

A few counts support this clonotype. The chain has TRBV2 and TRBJ1-5; D is unresolved. CDR3 length: 15 amino acids. The V gene lost 4 bases and the J gene lost 0 bases, with 10 bases spanning the gap. Germline lookup yields CDR1 SNHLY and CDR2 FYNNEI. The CDR3, as DNA: TGTGCCAGCAGTGCGGAGAGAGATAGCAATCAGCCCCAGCATTTT. It is translated as CASSAERDSNQPQHF.

The genes are TRBV2 and TRBJ1-4; 7 positions match TRBD1. J was trimmed by 4 bases and V by 7 bases; bases with no gene match: 9. The CDR3 covers 15 residues. The germline CDR1 and CDR2 sequences are SNHLY and FYNNEI. The CDR3 nucleotides read TGTGCCAGCAAGGGCTCACAGGGGCTTAATGAAAAACTGTTTTTT. This translates into CASKGSQGLNEKLFF. The full variable domain, completed using reference TRBV2 and TRBJ1-4, is EPEVTQTPSHQVTQMGQEVILRCVPISNHLYFYWYRQILGQKVEFLVSFYNNEISEKSEIFDDQFSVERPDGSNFTLKIRSTKLEDSAMYFCASKGSQGLNEKLFFGSGTQLSVL.

There are many counts of this clonotype. The chain carries TRBV12-3 or TRBV12-4 and TRBJ1-3, with D possibly matching TRBD1 (5 bases). The germline V and J ends were trimmed by 5 bases and 2 bases, with 10 bases remaining between them. This CDR3 comprises 14 residues. The CDR3 bases are TGTGCCAGCAGTCTGCAGGGAGCTGGAAACACCATATATTTT. Its translation: CASSLQGAGNTIYF.

The chain has TRBV7-6 and TRBJ1-1; no firm D call. This CDR3 comprises 13 residues. V lost 1 base to trimming and J lost 7 bases, with 10 bases between them. Germline V lookup: CDR1 SGHVS, CDR2 FNYEAQ. The CDR3 reads CASSLGTVNEAFF. In nucleotides, the CDR3 is TGTGCCAGCAGCTTAGGGACGGTAAATGAAGCTTTCTTT. The full variable domain, with the rest looked up from reference TRBV7-6 and TRBJ1-1, is GAGVSQSPRYKVTKRGQDVALRCDPISGHVSLYWYRQALGQGPEFLTYFNYEAQQDKSGLPNDRFSAERPEGSISTLTIQRTEQRDSAMYRCASSLGTVNEAFFGQGTRLTVV.

This clonotype was observed many times. The CDR3 DNA reads TGTGCCAGCAGCCAACAGAGCAGCAATCAGCCCCAGCATTTT. Its translation: CASSQQSSNQPQHF. The chain combines TRBV4-2 with TRBJ1-5; the D is unclear. The CDR3 runs to 14 residues. V lost 2 bases and J 1 base, leaving 6 bases between the germline ends. The V gene's germline CDR1 is LGHNA and CDR2 YNFKEQ.

With regard to this clonotype: Compared with germline, one end of the junction differs, possibly owing to a read error. The genes are TRBV2 and TRBJ2-5; 13 bases map to TRBD2. CDR1 and CDR2 (germline): SNHLY, FYNNEI. CDR3 size: 18 residues. Written as DNA, the CDR3 is TGTGCCAGCAGCCCCGGACTAGCGGGAGCAGGGTTTCGGGAGACTCAGTACTTC. It is translated as CASSPGLAGAGFRETQYF.

This clonotype appeared a few times. The genes are TRBV20-1 and TRBJ2-2; 10 bases are a match to TRBD2. The length of the CDR3 is 15 residues. V trimming: 3 bases; J trimming: 6 bases; junction bases outside the gene matches: 7. Germline V gene sequence: CDR1 DFQATT, CDR2 SNEGSKA (reference sequence). This chain's CDR3 is CSARGAGGFPGELFF. The CDR3 DNA is TGCAGTGCTAGGGGAGCGGGAGGGTTTCCCGGGGAGCTGTTTTTT.

V gene TRBV20-1 combines with J gene TRBJ2-7, with 14 nucleotides matching TRBD2. Germline V CDR1 and CDR2: DFQATT, SNEGSKA (reference sequence). The CDR3 sequence is 14 residues long. V dropped 3 bases and J dropped 7; count of bases not matched to a gene: 5. CDR3 amino acids: CSARRTSGGREQYF. As DNA, the CDR3 is TGCAGTGCTAGGAGGACTAGCGGGGGGCGGGAGCAGTACTTC.

A remark on this clonotype: This may be a read error, as it is one base from a much larger clone. The CDR3 spells CASSEWARGRETQYF. The DNA of the CDR3 is TGTGCCAGCAGTGAATGGGCAAGGGGCCGAGAGACCCAGTACTTC. The chain links TRBV25-1 to TRBJ2-5, with D perhaps TRBD1 (5 bases). Germline CDR1 and CDR2: MGHDK and SYGVNS. CDR3 length equals 15 residues. V shed 1 base and J shed 4 bases, with 13 bases lying between them.

This clonotype appeared a single time. This chain connects TRBV5-1 to TRBJ2-1; perhaps TRBD1 as D (7 bases). Per the germline V gene, CDR1 is SGHRS and CDR2 is YFSETQ. The V end lost 0 bases, the J end lost 4 bases, and 14 bases lay between the germline ends. There are 16 residues in the CDR3. CDR3 DNA sequence: TGCGCCAGCAGCTTGGCCGGAGGGGACAGATACAATGAGCAGTTCTTC. This gives the protein CASSLAGGDRYNEQFF.

The gene calls are TRBV24-1 and TRBJ1-2; D call uncertain. This CDR3 spans 14 amino acids. The V end was cut by 0 bases, the J end by 4 bases, with 8 bases between. Germline CDR1 reads KGHDR; CDR2 reads SFDVKD. The CDR3 region is CATSDLRASYGYTF. The CDR3 bases are TGTGCCACCAGTGATTTGAGGGCCTCCTATGGCTACACCTTC.